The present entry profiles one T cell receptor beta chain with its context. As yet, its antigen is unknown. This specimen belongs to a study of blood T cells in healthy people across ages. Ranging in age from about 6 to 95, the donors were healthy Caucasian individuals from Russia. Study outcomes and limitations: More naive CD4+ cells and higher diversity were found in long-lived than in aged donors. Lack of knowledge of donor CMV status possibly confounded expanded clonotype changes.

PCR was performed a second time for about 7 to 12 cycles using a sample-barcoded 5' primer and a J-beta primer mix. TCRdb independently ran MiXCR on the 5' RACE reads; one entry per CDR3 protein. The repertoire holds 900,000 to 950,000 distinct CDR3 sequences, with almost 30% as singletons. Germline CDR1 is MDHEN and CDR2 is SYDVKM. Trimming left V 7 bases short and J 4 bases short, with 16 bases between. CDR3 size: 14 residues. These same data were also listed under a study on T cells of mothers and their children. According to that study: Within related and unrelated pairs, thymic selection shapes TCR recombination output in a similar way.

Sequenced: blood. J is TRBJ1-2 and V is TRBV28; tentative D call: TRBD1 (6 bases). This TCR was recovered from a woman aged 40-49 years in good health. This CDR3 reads CASISLGRGYGYTF. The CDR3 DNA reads TGTGCCAGCATCTCCCTGGGCAGGGGCTATGGCTACACCTTC.